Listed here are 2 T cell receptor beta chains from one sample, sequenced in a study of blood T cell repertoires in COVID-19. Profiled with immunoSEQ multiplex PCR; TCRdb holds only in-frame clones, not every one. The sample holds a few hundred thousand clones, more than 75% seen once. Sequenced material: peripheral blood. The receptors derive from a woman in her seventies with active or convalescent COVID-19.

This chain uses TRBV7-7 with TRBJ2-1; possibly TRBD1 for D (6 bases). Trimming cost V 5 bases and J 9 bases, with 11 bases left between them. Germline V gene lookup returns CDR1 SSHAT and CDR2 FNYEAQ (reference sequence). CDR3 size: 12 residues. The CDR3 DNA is TGTGCCAGCAGCCTCAGGGGTGGTGAGCAGTTCTTC. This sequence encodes CASSLRGGEQFF.

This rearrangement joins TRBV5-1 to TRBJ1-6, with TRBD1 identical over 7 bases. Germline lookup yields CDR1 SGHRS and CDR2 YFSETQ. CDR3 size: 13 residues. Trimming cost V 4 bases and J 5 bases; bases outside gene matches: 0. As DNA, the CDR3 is TGCGCCAGCAGCGGACAGGATAATTCACCCCTCCACTTT. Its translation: CASSGQDNSPLHF.